The 22 T cell receptor beta chains in this list originate from one sample, sequenced in a study of blood T cell repertoires in COVID-19. Assay used: immunoSEQ multiplex PCR; TCRdb lists only in-frame clones, some missing. The sample has approximately 220,000 clones; around 84% are singletons. Sequences were obtained from PBMCs or T cells enriched from blood (not recorded which). The source of these receptors is a woman in her thirties or forties with acute COVID-19.

A few counts support this clone. The J gene is TRBJ2-1, the V gene TRBV11-3; D call uncertain. The germline CDR1 and CDR2 sequences are SGHNT and YENEEA. The germline V and J ends were trimmed by 2 bases and 8 bases, with 13 bases remaining between them. CDR3 length equals 14 residues. CDR3 nucleotide sequence: TGTGCCAGCAGCTTAAGGAATAGCCGTCATGAGCAGTTCTTC. This encodes CASSLRNSRHEQFF.

The chain carries TRBV19 and TRBJ2-1; 9 nucleotides line up with TRBD2. With V trimmed by 5 bases and J by 4 bases, 12 bases remained unmatched. The CDR3 spans 17 residues. Germline lookup yields CDR1 LNHDA and CDR2 SQIVND (reference sequence). The CDR3 sequence: CASSPGGAGGPYNEQFF. The CDR3 bases are TGTGCCAGTAGTCCCGGTGGGGCGGGGGGGCCATACAATGAGCAGTTCTTC.

The chain couples TRBV10-3 to TRBJ1-1, with D tentatively TRBD1 (5 bases). The germline V gene encodes CDR1 ENHRY and CDR2 SYGVKD. V was pared by 10 bases and J by 0 bases, with 15 bases between. The CDR3 runs 14 residues. CDR3 in amino acids: CATTRGGMNTEAFF. The DNA for the CDR3 is TGTGCCACCACCCGGGGGGGAATGAACACTGAAGCTTTCTTT.

The gene calls are TRBV6-5 and TRBJ1-6; D remains unclear. Germline V gene data show CDR1 as MNHEY and CDR2 as SVGAGI. V was trimmed by 5 bases and J by 8 bases, leaving 10 bases between them. The CDR3 consists of 13 residues. CDR3 in amino acids: CASSQERDSPLHF. The CDR3 DNA follows: TGTGCCAGCAGTCAGGAACGAGATTCACCCCTCCACTTT.

J is TRBJ2-7 and V is TRBV7-3; 7 bases are a match to TRBD2. This CDR3 spans 13 amino acids. Germline trimming cut 0 bases from V and 6 bases from J; bases unmatched to any gene: 2. Germline V gene sequence: CDR1 SGHTA, CDR2 FQGTGA. The CDR3 here is CASSLTREGEQYF. The CDR3 DNA sequence: TGTGCCAGCAGCTTAACGAGGGAGGGCGAGCAGTACTTC.

In this sample, this clone turned up a few times. This specimen includes other DNA sequences encoding the same CDR3. The CDR3 DNA reads TGTGCCAGCAGCGTATCTAGCACAGATACGCAGTATTTT. This codes for CASSVSSTDTQYF. The chain couples TRBV9 to TRBJ2-3; no clear D gene. CDR1 SGDLS and CDR2 YYNGEE come from the germline V gene. This CDR3 contains 13 residues. With 1 base removed from V and 0 bases from J, the gap between germline ends came to 3 bases.

The J gene is TRBJ1-5, the V gene TRBV25-1; 8 bases match TRBD1. Germline CDR1 and CDR2: MGHDK and SYGVNS. This CDR3 is built from 17 residues. Trimming took 3 bases from V and 6 from J; bases not matched to a gene: 13. The CDR3 spells CASSDSGRQGLSQPQHF. The CDR3 coding sequence is TGTGCCAGCAGTGACTCCGGTAGACAGGGGTTGAGTCAGCCCCAGCATTTT. The entire variable domain, with the rest obtained from reference TRBV25-1 and TRBJ1-5, is as follows: EADIYQTPRYLVIGTGKKITLECSQTMGHDKMYWYQQDPGMELHLIHYSYGVNSTEKGDLSSESTVSRIRTEHFPLTLESARPSHTSQYLCASSDSGRQGLSQPQHFGDGTRLSIL.

The chain has TRBV29-1 and TRBJ2-7, with D maybe TRBD1 (5 bases). CDR1 and CDR2 (germline): SQVTM, ANQGSEA. The germline V and J ends were trimmed by 6 bases and 5 bases, with 14 bases remaining between them. The CDR3 has 12 amino acids. The CDR3 sequence: CSVAAQGNEQYF. CDR3 in DNA: TGCAGCGTAGCCGCTCAGGGTAACGAGCAGTACTTC.

V and J are TRBV6-5 and TRBJ1-2; the D gene is possibly TRBD1 (6 bases). The CDR3 is 12 amino acids. CDR1 and CDR2 from the germline V gene are MNHEY and SVGAGI. Deletions cut 7 bases from V and 5 bases from J, with 11 bases between. CDR3 nucleotide sequence: TGTGCCAGCACCGAGGGGGTTTATGGCTACACCTTC. Translated, it gives CASTEGVYGYTF.

The genes are TRBV7-6 and TRBJ2-2; 11 nucleotides agree with TRBD1. The germline CDR1 and CDR2 sequences are SGHVS and FNYEAQ. The CDR3 covers 15 residues. V shed 4 bases and J 7 bases; nucleotides not matched to a gene: 5. This CDR3 is CASSWTGGANGELFF. In DNA, the CDR3 is TGTGCCAGCAGCTGGACAGGGGGCGCAAACGGGGAGCTGTTTTTT.

The rearrangement joins TRBV13 to TRBJ2-7, with 15 bases aligning to TRBD2. The V segment lost 5 bases and the J segment 0 bases; nucleotides outside the gene matches: 5. The CDR3 is made up of 17 amino acids. In germline, CDR1 is PRHDT, CDR2 FYEKMQ (reference sequence). CDR3 coding DNA: TGTGCCAGCAGCGACGGGACTAGCGGGGGGAGCTCCTACGAGCAGTACTTC. Its protein product is CASSDGTSGGSSYEQYF.

DNA of the CDR3: TGTGCCAGCAGCACCGAAGGGACAGGGGGCAATCAGCCCCAGCATTTT. This translates into CASSTEGTGGNQPQHF. The chain recombines TRBV7-2 with TRBJ1-5, with 10 bases that match TRBD1. Germline lookup yields CDR1 SGHTA and CDR2 FQGNSA. This CDR3 has 16 residues. With V trimmed by 5 bases and J by 2 bases, 6 bases remained unmatched.

The J gene is TRBJ2-5, the V gene TRBV29-1; D not resolved. Germline V CDR1 and CDR2: SQVTM, ANQGSEA. Trimming removed 4 bases at V and 2 bases at J, with 5 bases between. The CDR3 length is 11 residues. The CDR3 coding sequence is TGCAGCGTTGCTGTTCAAGAGACCCAGTACTTC. Its translation: CSVAVQETQYF.

CDR3: CASSGLPGGRAFF. The CDR3 DNA is TGTGCCAGCAGTGGGCTCCCAGGTGGGAGAGCTTTCTTT. The chain employs TRBV12-3 or TRBV12-4 and TRBJ1-1; no definite D call. The V gene lost 5 bases and the J gene lost 10 bases, with 17 bases spanning the gap. The CDR3 runs 13 residues.

The V and J genes are TRBV29-1 and TRBJ1-2; 11 nucleotides agree with TRBD1. Germline assignment: CDR1 SQVTM and CDR2 ANQGSEA. This CDR3 is built from 13 residues. The junction had 3 bases not matched to a gene; V was cut back by 5 bases and J by 4 bases. The DNA of the CDR3 is TGCAGCGTTCCGGGGACAGGGGGCTATGGCTACACCTTC. It codes for CSVPGTGGYGYTF.

V usage is TRBV28 and J usage is TRBJ2-7, with a tentative D call TRBD2 (6 bases). Germline-derived CDR1 and CDR2 are MDHEN and SYDVKM. Trimming removed 7 bases at V and 6 bases at J, with 22 bases between. The CDR3 spans 15 residues. Here the CDR3 DNA reads TGTGCCAGCATTTCGGGGGTGGTCTCAATTGGCGAGCAGTACTTC. Translation: CASISGVVSIGEQYF.

The rearrangement uses TRBV2 and TRBJ1-4; D unclear. This CDR3 contains 13 residues. Germline CDR1 and CDR2: SNHLY and FYNNEI. Trimming cost V 6 bases and J 5 bases, with 10 bases left between them. The CDR3 DNA sequence: TGTGCCAGCAGGGTTCAGTCAAATGAAAAACTGTTTTTT. Translating gives CASRVQSNEKLFF.

The sample holds one count of this clone. This chain connects TRBV2 to TRBJ2-1; 7 bases agree with TRBD1. V lost 4 bases to trimming and J lost 2 bases; unmatched junction nucleotides: 5. Germline assignment: CDR1 SNHLY and CDR2 FYNNEI. This CDR3 spans 15 amino acids. The CDR3 DNA sequence: TGTGCCAGCAGTGCAGGGGGAATCCCCTACAATGAGCAGTTCTTC. Translated: CASSAGGIPYNEQFF.

The V and J genes are TRBV7-8 and TRBJ1-1; 10 bases align to TRBD1. The CDR3 runs 16 residues. J gave up 4 bases and V 7 bases, and 12 bases lay outside the gene matches. Germline lookup yields CDR1 SGHVS and CDR2 FQNEAQ. The CDR3 nucleotides are TGTGCCAGCACCACAGGGACAGGGGTAATGGCCACTGAAGCTTTCTTT. Encoded protein: CASTTGTGVMATEAFF. The full variable domain, rest sourced from reference TRBV7-8 and TRBJ1-1, is GAGVSQSPRYKVAKRGQDVALRCDPISGHVSLFWYQQALGQGPEFLTYFQNEAQLDKSGLPSDRFFAERPEGSVSTLKIQRTQQEDSAVYLCASTTGTGVMATEAFFGQGTRLTVV.

Points on this clone: The same CDR3 arises from other DNA sequences in this sample as well. The chain combines TRBV2 with TRBJ2-5, with 7 bases matching TRBD1. V was clipped by 6 bases and J by 1 base; unmatched bases: 8. This CDR3 has 15 amino acids. Germline CDR1 reads SNHLY; CDR2 reads FYNNEI. The chain's CDR3 is CASSPGQDPQETQYF. CDR3 in DNA: TGTGCCAGCAGCCCAGGACAGGACCCCCAAGAGACCCAGTACTTC.

This rearrangement joins TRBV6-6 to TRBJ1-6; maybe TRBD1 (5 bases). With 6 bases removed from V and 7 bases from J, the gap between germline ends came to 19 bases. Germline V CDR1 and CDR2: MNHNY, SVGAGI (reference sequence). The CDR3 is 16 residues long. DNA for the CDR3: TGTGCCAGCAGCCCCGCGGGGGGACGTTTAAATTCACCCCTCCACTTT. This translates into CASSPAGGRLNSPLHF.

The chain uses TRBV5-1 and TRBJ2-1; D is unclear. CDR1 SGHRS and CDR2 YFSETQ come from the germline V gene. V was trimmed by 0 bases and J by 6 bases, leaving 10 bases between them. The CDR3 loop spans 14 amino acids. CDR3 in DNA: TGCGCCAGCAGCTTGGTCGACTTGGGCAATGAGCAGTTCTTC. Translated: CASSLVDLGNEQFF. Full variable domain (missing parts from reference TRBV5-1 and TRBJ2-1): KAGVTQTPRYLIKTRGQQVTLSCSPISGHRSVSWYQQTPGQGLQFLFEYFSETQRNKGNFPGRFSGRQFSNSRSEMNVSTLELGDSALYLCASSLVDLGNEQFFGPGTRLTVL.